The next 18 T cell receptor beta chains were all read from a single sample in a study of OX40 agonist ivuxolimab in advanced cancers. Library preparation was by the immunoSEQ multiplex PCR assay. Not all clones reach the TCRdb copy of this immuneACCESS table, which keeps in-frame sequences only. Checked studies attribute under half of the gap to unresolved V genes and leave the rest unexplained. In all, the sample holds roughly 17,000 clones, and over 75% of those were seen once. Roughly 29% of the sample comes from the top ten. The starting material was CD4+ or CD8+ T cells sorted from blood, obtained in a trial of the OX40 agonist ivuxolimab. The receptors were gathered from an adult with an advanced solid tumor such as melanoma, head and neck, liver or kidney cancer.

V and J are TRBV27 and TRBJ1-2, with D possibly being TRBD1 (5 bases). Trimming took 6 bases from V and 8 from J, leaving 22 bases between them. Looked up from germline, CDR1 is MNHEY and CDR2 is SMNVEV (reference sequence). There are 15 residues in the CDR3. CDR3 loop: CASRSGGGAVGGYTF. The CDR3 coding sequence is TGTGCCAGCAGGTCGGGGGGGGGAGCCGTAGGGGGCTACACCTTC.

Points on this clone: The sample carries other DNA sequences with the same CDR3. CDR3 nucleotides: TGTGCCAGCAGTTACTCGTTGGATAGCTCCTACGAGCAGTACTTC. Encoded protein: CASSYSLDSSYEQYF. V and J are TRBV6-5 and TRBJ2-7; no clear D. Trimming shortened V by 0 bases and J by 0 bases, and 9 bases separated the two germline ends. Per germline, CDR1 MNHEY and CDR2 SVGAGI. The CDR3 spans 15 residues.

This clone was detected only once. This chain uses TRBV10-3 with TRBJ2-1, with D perhaps matching TRBD1 (5 bases). From germline, CDR1 is ENHRY and CDR2 SYGVKD. V was clipped by 10 bases and J by 5 bases, with 21 bases between them. The length of the CDR3 is 15 residues. This CDR3 is CATEVGAHVDNEQFF. CDR3 sequence (DNA): TGTGCCACCGAGGTAGGGGCTCATGTGGACAATGAGCAGTTCTTC.

The V call is TRBV27, the J call TRBJ2-2; 7 bases are a match to TRBD1. V lost 4 bases to trimming and J lost 0 bases; unmatched junction nucleotides: 5. Germline loops: CDR1 MNHEY, CDR2 SMNVEV (reference sequence). The CDR3 has 16 residues. The CDR3 DNA reads as TGTGCCAGCAGTTATCGGACAGGAACGAACACCGGGGAGCTGTTTTTT. It is translated as CASSYRTGTNTGELFF.

V gene TRBV11-3 combines with J gene TRBJ2-1, with TRBD2 identical over 10 bases. CDR1 and CDR2 from the germline V gene are SGHNT and YENEEA. Unmatched junction bases numbered 3, after V lost 2 bases and J lost 5 bases. This CDR3 has 15 amino acids. The DNA for the CDR3 is TGTGCCAGCAGCTTATTACTAGCGGGGCACAATGAGCAGTTCTTC. Encoded protein: CASSLLLAGHNEQFF.

The chain joins TRBV7-8 to TRBJ1-2, with D uncertain. Trimming stripped 5 bases from V and 6 bases from J, with 13 bases between. Germline assignment: CDR1 SGHVS and CDR2 FQNEAQ. CDR3 length: 13 amino acids. The CDR3 loop reads CASSPVKKDGYTF. CDR3 in DNA: TGTGCCAGCAGCCCCGTGAAGAAGGATGGCTACACCTTC.

The rearrangement uses TRBV5-6 and TRBJ1-1; the D gene is possibly TRBD1 (5 bases). Between the trimmed V and J ends, which lost 3 bases and 1 base, there was a span of 10 bases. CDR3 length equals 14 residues. CDR1 is SGHDT, CDR2 YYEEEE, per germline. The CDR3, as DNA: TGTGCCAGCAGCTGGGGCACAGAGAACACTGAAGCTTTCTTT. Its translation: CASSWGTENTEAFF.

This sequence joins TRBV5-6 and TRBJ2-2; 9 bases line up with TRBD1. V gave up 1 base and J gave up 4 bases; unmatched junction bases: 8. The CDR3 spans 17 residues. Germline CDR1 and CDR2: SGHDT and YYEEEE. CDR3 in DNA: TGTGCCAGCAGCTTGCCCGGACAGGGGAGCGGCACCGGGGAGCTGTTTTTT. Protein product: CASSLPGQGSGTGELFF.

This chain connects TRBV21-1 to TRBJ1-4. TRBV21-1 is designated a pseudogene. The length of the CDR3 is 11 residues. The CDR3: CASRKDEKLFF. DNA for the CDR3: TGTGCCAGCAGAAAGGATGAAAAACTGTTTTTT.

This clone appeared a single time. CDR3 DNA: TGTGCCAGCAGCCCCGGGCCCTACCTGAACACTGAAGCTTTCTTT. Protein: CASSPGPYLNTEAFF. The J gene is TRBJ1-1, the V gene TRBV7-2; D gene unclear. Germline-derived CDR1 and CDR2 are SGHTA and FQGNSA. V dropped 5 bases and J dropped 0 bases, with 13 bases sitting between them. The CDR3 is made up of 15 amino acids.

The V and J genes are TRBV19 and TRBJ2-7, with D unresolved. There are 13 residues in the CDR3. The germline V gene encodes CDR1 LNHDA and CDR2 SQIVND (reference sequence). V gave up 3 bases and J gave up 0 bases, with 6 bases separating them. Written as DNA, the CDR3 is TGTGCCAGTAGTATGCCCGACTCCTACGAGCAGTACTTC. Protein: CASSMPDSYEQYF.

This clone counts as medium-sized (0.01 to 0.1%). This chain connects TRBV2 to TRBJ1-1; TRBD1 might be the D (5 bases). The CDR3 has 14 residues. Trimming shortened V by 3 bases and J by 4 bases, and 12 bases separated the two germline ends. Looked up from germline, CDR1 is SNHLY and CDR2 is FYNNEI. The CDR3 is CASSDSRGSTEAFF. CDR3 in DNA: TGTGCCAGCAGTGACTCGAGGGGCTCCACTGAAGCTTTCTTT.

The chain combines TRBV4-1 with TRBJ1-6; D possibly corresponds to TRBD1 (6 bases). Germline CDR1 is MGHRA and CDR2 is YSYEKL. The CDR3 consists of 16 residues. The ends were cut back, 4 bases at V and 7 bases at J, with 17 bases in the middle. The CDR3 loop reads CASSRVPGQGNSPLHF. The CDR3 DNA is TGCGCCAGCAGCCGGGTACCGGGACAAGGGAATTCACCCCTCCACTTT.

Here the CDR3 reads CASSPWDRGGELFF. CDR3 DNA sequence: TGTGCCAGCAGCCCATGGGACAGGGGCGGGGAGCTGTTTTTT. The genes are TRBV9 and TRBJ2-2; 10 bases are a match to TRBD1. The CDR3 covers 14 residues. V was pared by 4 bases and J by 7 bases, with 4 bases of the junction left unmatched. Germline loops: CDR1 SGDLS, CDR2 YYNGEE.

The rearrangement joins TRBV15 to TRBJ2-3; D is unclear. The CDR3 spans 16 residues. In germline, CDR1 is LNHNV, CDR2 YYDKDF (reference sequence). Trimming pared 8 bases from V and 0 bases from J, leaving 18 bases between. The CDR3 here is CATSEVRFPSTDTQYF. CDR3 nucleotides: TGTGCCACCTCAGAGGTCAGATTTCCTAGCACAGATACGCAGTATTTT.

CDR3 region: CASSSIGDAGAETQYF. CDR3 DNA sequence: TGTGCCAGCAGTTCGATCGGGGACGCAGGAGCGGAGACCCAGTACTTC. The V and J genes are TRBV28 and TRBJ2-5; D tentatively reads TRBD1 or TRBD2 (5 bases each). This CDR3 has 16 residues. The V and J ends lost 4 bases and 5 bases respectively, with 20 bases between them. Germline-derived CDR1 and CDR2 are MDHEN and SYDVKM.

The rearrangement uses TRBV13 and TRBJ2-7; a weak D match, TRBD1 (5 bases). CDR1 and CDR2 (germline): PRHDT, FYEKMQ (reference sequence). This CDR3 region has 13 residues. Between the trimmed V and J ends, which lost 6 bases and 2 bases, there was a span of 11 bases. CDR3 residues: CASSYATAYEQYF. The CDR3 bases are TGTGCCAGCAGTTACGCGACAGCCTACGAGCAGTACTTC.

The chain combines TRBV9 with TRBJ2-7; D possibly corresponds to TRBD2 (6 bases). The V gene lost 0 bases and the J gene lost 3 bases, with 10 bases spanning the gap. The CDR3 spans 14 residues. The germline CDR1 and CDR2 sequences are SGDLS and YYNGEE. The CDR3 region is CASSVGGKDYEQYF. CDR3 sequence (DNA): TGTGCCAGCAGCGTAGGCGGGAAGGACTACGAGCAGTACTTC.